Below, 30 T cell receptor beta chains from the same sample are listed, as sequenced in a study of regulatory T cells in long-lasting Graves disease. With iRepertoire HTBI primers and Arm-PCR of CDR3 regions, TCR beta libraries were built. TCRdb redid the calling of the multiplex PCR reads with MiXCR, one entry per CDR3 protein. The table has 350,000 to 500,000 distinct CDR3 sequences, 12% to 15% seen once. The time point denotes: newly diagnosed GD, antithyroid drugs for less than 3 months. PBMCs were the source of the RNA used for TCR sequencing. The data were also submitted as part of a second study, on T cells in Graves' hyperthyroidism and ophthalmopathy.

Sequences were derived from peripheral blood mononuclear cells (PBMCs), sampled at new diagnosis, from a patient treated with antithyroid drugs. These receptors were obtained from a woman aged 45-59 years with Graves disease.

V usage is TRBV9 and J usage is TRBJ2-1, with 7 bases aligning to TRBD2. V was pared by 4 bases and J by 5 bases, with 9 bases of the junction left unmatched. This CDR3 spans 15 amino acids. Per the germline V gene, CDR1 is SGDLS and CDR2 is YYNGEE. CDR3 loop: CASSPGTTFNNEQFF. CDR3 sequence (DNA): TGTGCCAGCAGCCCCGGGACTACTTTTAACAATGAGCAGTTCTTC.

This clonotype was detected ten times or more. The chain uses TRBV5-1 and TRBJ2-2; D is unclear. Trimming pared 0 bases from V and 6 bases from J, leaving 12 bases between. CDR1 is SGHRS and CDR2 is YFSETQ in the germline V gene. This CDR3 region has 15 residues. The CDR3 here is CASSLERQWAGELFF. For the CDR3, the DNA is TGCGCCAGCAGCTTGGAGAGGCAATGGGCCGGGGAGCTGTTTTTT.

This clonotype was counted ten times or more. This rearrangement joins TRBV5-1 to TRBJ2-1; the match to TRBD2 covers 9 bases. Per the germline V gene, CDR1 is SGHRS and CDR2 is YFSETQ. With V trimmed by 1 base and J by 4 bases, 6 bases remained unmatched. The CDR3 runs 16 residues. CDR3 loop: CASSLYGGREYNEQFF. The CDR3 DNA sequence: TGCGCCAGCAGCTTGTATGGCGGGAGGGAATACAATGAGCAGTTCTTC.

The rearrangement joins TRBV30 to TRBJ2-3, with 8 bases fitting TRBD1. The V segment lost 0 bases and the J segment 6 bases; nucleotides outside the gene matches: 8. The CDR3 runs to 15 residues. Germline CDR1 reads GTSNPN; CDR2 reads SVGIG (reference sequence). The CDR3 DNA follows: TGTGCCTGGAGTGTATCGCGGACAGGGTTGGATACGCAGTATTTT. Its translation: CAWSVSRTGLDTQYF.

This clonotype was seen many times. V and J are TRBV20-1 and TRBJ2-1, with 13 bases that match TRBD2. The ends lost 0 bases at V and 0 bases at J; junction bases unmatched: 5. The germline gives CDR1 DFQATT, CDR2 SNEGSKA (reference sequence). This CDR3 spans 18 amino acids. CDR3 coding DNA: TGCAGTGCTAGAGATAGCGGACTAGCGGGAGTCTCCTACAATGAGCAGTTCTTC. It encodes CSARDSGLAGVSYNEQFF.

This clonotype was found many times. The V call is TRBV9, the J call TRBJ2-3; D call uncertain. This CDR3 is built from 12 residues. The germline CDR1 and CDR2 sequences are SGDLS and YYNGEE. V was trimmed by 3 bases and J by 4 bases, leaving 6 bases between them. The CDR3 DNA reads TGTGCCAGCAGCGGGACGGCAGATACGCAGTATTTT. This sequence encodes CASSGTADTQYF. Complete variable domain (other parts from reference TRBV9 and TRBJ2-3): DSGVTQTPKHLITATGQRVTLRCSPRSGDLSVYWYQQSLDQGLQFLIQYYNGEERAKGNILERFSAQQFPDLHSELNLSSLELGDSALYFCASSGTADTQYFGPGTRLTVL.

V gene TRBV9 combines with J gene TRBJ2-3; D possibly corresponds to TRBD2 (6 bases). Germline V gives CDR1 SGDLS, CDR2 YYNGEE. The CDR3 is 15 amino acids. Trimming pared 2 bases from V and 5 bases from J, leaving 15 bases between. The CDR3 sequence is CASSVEEGQLDTQYF. The CDR3 DNA is TGTGCCAGCAGCGTCGAGGAGGGCCAATTAGATACGCAGTATTTT.

DNA for the CDR3: TGTGCCAGCACCGAAGACCACTCCTACGAGCAGTACTTC. Encoded protein: CASTEDHSYEQYF. This chain uses TRBV2 with TRBJ2-7; D is undetermined. Per the germline V gene, CDR1 is SNHLY and CDR2 is FYNNEI. Trimming removed 7 bases from V and 0 bases from J, with 10 bases in between. The CDR3 totals 13 residues. Full variable domain (missing parts from reference TRBV2 and TRBJ2-7): EPEVTQTPSHQVTQMGQEVILRCVPISNHLYFYWYRQILGQKVEFLVSFYNNEISEKSEIFDDQFSVERPDGSNFTLKIRSTKLEDSAMYFCASTEDHSYEQYFGPGTRLTVT.

The sample holds many counts of this clonotype. The chain carries TRBV7-9 and TRBJ2-3; TRBD2 agrees at 8 bases. V lost 4 bases to trimming and J lost 5 bases; unmatched junction nucleotides: 8. This CDR3 is built from 15 residues. The V gene's germline CDR1 is SEHNR and CDR2 FQNEAQ (reference sequence). The CDR3 DNA is TGTGCCAGCAGCTGGACTAGCCCCGCGGGAGATACGCAGTATTTT. Translation: CASSWTSPAGDTQYF.

This clonotype has at least ten counts. The chain is built from TRBV5-1 and TRBJ1-3; a possible D gene is TRBD1 (6 bases). The CDR3 runs 15 residues. Trimming took off 1 base at V and 0 bases at J, with 8 bases between the two ends. Germline lookup yields CDR1 SGHRS and CDR2 YFSETQ. CDR3 sequence reads: CASSLMGASGNTIYF. DNA for the CDR3: TGCGCCAGCAGCTTGATGGGGGCCTCTGGAAACACCATATATTTT.

In the case of this clonotype: Since the CDR3 does not end with the conserved phenylalanine or tryptophan, this likely comes from a read error. V and J are TRBV7-3 and TRBJ2-3; 10 positions agree with TRBD2. V lost 2 bases and J lost 5; bases outside the gene matches: 10. Germline CDR1 is SGHTA and CDR2 is FQGTGA. The CDR3 spans 17 residues. The CDR3 bases are TGTGCCAGCAGCTTAGAATTCCTAGCGGGAGTGGGAGATACGCAGTATCTT. It codes for CASSLEFLAGVGDTQYL.

In its sample, this clonotype was seen many times. The chain's CDR3 is CSVDGGLTGLYSNQPQHF. In nucleotides, the CDR3 is TGCAGCGTTGATGGGGGACTGACAGGCCTTTATAGCAATCAGCCCCAGCATTTT. The rearrangement joins TRBV29-1 to TRBJ1-5; weak D call: TRBD1 (6 bases). The length of the CDR3 is 18 residues. From germline, CDR1 is SQVTM and CDR2 ANQGSEA. V was pared by 3 bases and J by 0 bases, with 21 bases between.

This clonotype was counted between two and nine times. The V call is TRBV3-1, the J call TRBJ1-2, with D possibly matching TRBD1 (6 bases). From germline, CDR1 is LGHDT and CDR2 YNNKEL (reference sequence). Deletions cut 6 bases from V and 7 bases from J, with 12 bases between. The CDR3 is made up of 12 amino acids. The CDR3: CASSIQGFGYTF. CDR3 DNA sequence: TGTGCCAGCAGTATACAGGGCTTTGGCTACACCTTC.

This clonotype was counted at least ten times. This sequence joins TRBV3-1 and TRBJ2-1; 8 nucleotides agree with TRBD2. Trimming took 1 base from V and 3 from J; bases not matched to a gene: 5. The CDR3 extends over 16 amino acids. Looked up from germline, CDR1 is LGHDT and CDR2 is YNNKEL (reference sequence). The CDR3 spells CASSQGLAGVYNEQFF. The DNA for the CDR3 is TGTGCCAGCAGCCAAGGTCTAGCGGGTGTCTACAATGAGCAGTTCTTC.

This clonotype showed up many times. The chain uses TRBV28 and TRBJ1-2, with a tentative D call TRBD1 (6 bases). V lost 4 bases and J 2 bases, leaving 14 bases between the germline ends. CDR3 length: 15 amino acids. Germline CDR1 is MDHEN and CDR2 is SYDVKM. CDR3 in amino acids: CASSSGQSWNYGYTF. The DNA for the CDR3 is TGTGCCAGCAGTTCAGGACAGAGCTGGAACTATGGCTACACCTTC.

The chain joins TRBV5-4 to TRBJ2-3; the D is unclear. V lost 1 base and J lost 1, with 13 bases in between. Looked up from germline, CDR1 is SGHNT and CDR2 is YYREEE (reference sequence). The CDR3 is made up of 16 amino acids. The DNA for the CDR3 is TGTGCCAGCAGCTTGTTCTTTGTTAAAGGCACAGATACGCAGTATTTT. Its translation is CASSLFFVKGTDTQYF. The variable domain in full, with the rest retrieved from reference TRBV5-4 and TRBJ2-3, is ETGVTQSPTHLIKTRGQQVTLRCSSQSGHNTVSWYQQALGQGPQFIFQYYREEENGRGNFPPRFSGLQFPNYSSELNVNALELDDSALYLCASSLFFVKGTDTQYFGPGTRLTVL.

The sample holds a few counts of this clonotype. V usage is TRBV28 and J usage is TRBJ2-5; D is possibly TRBD2 (6 bases). There are 17 residues in the CDR3. Trimming removed 3 bases at V and 0 bases at J, with 17 bases between. From germline, CDR1 is MDHEN and CDR2 SYDVKM. The CDR3, as DNA: TGTGCCAGCAGTTTTCCTTTAGGACTAAGAGACCAAGAGACCCAGTACTTC. Protein: CASSFPLGLRDQETQYF.

This clonotype has only a few counts. This chain joins TRBV20-1 and TRBJ2-6; D may be TRBD1 or TRBD2 (9 bases each). V was clipped by 3 bases and J by 4 bases, with 19 bases between them. In germline, CDR1 is DFQATT, CDR2 SNEGSKA (reference sequence). This CDR3 spans 17 amino acids. The CDR3 nucleotides are TGCAGTGCTAGTCGGGCTAGCGGGACAGGGGGGGCCAACGTCCTGACTTTC. It specifies CSASRASGTGGANVLTF.

The chain links TRBV19 to TRBJ2-1; D uncertain. This CDR3 has 12 residues. The germline gives CDR1 LNHDA, CDR2 SQIVND (reference sequence). V lost 1 base and J 5 bases, leaving 3 bases between the germline ends. The CDR3 DNA reads TGTGCCAGTAGTATAGGTCACAATGAGCAGTTCTTC. It is translated as CASSIGHNEQFF.

This clonotype was seen ten or more times. This chain connects TRBV7-2 to TRBJ2-7; D may be TRBD1 (6 bases). The CDR3 length is 14 residues. Germline assignment: CDR1 SGHTA and CDR2 FQGNSA. Between the trimmed V and J ends, which lost 7 bases and 5 bases, there was a span of 18 bases. CDR3 loop: CASTLSWTADEQYF. The CDR3 nucleotides are TGTGCCAGCACCCTAAGCTGGACAGCGGACGAGCAGTACTTC.

This clonotype has at least ten counts. The rearrangement joins TRBV27 to TRBJ2-7; 10 nucleotides line up with TRBD2. Germline lookup yields CDR1 MNHEY and CDR2 SMNVEV (reference sequence). The CDR3 consists of 16 residues. J was trimmed by 2 bases and V by 5 bases; bases with no gene match: 9. CDR3 in amino acids: CASSPSLAGAAYEQYF. CDR3 nucleotide sequence: TGTGCCAGCAGTCCCTCCCTAGCGGGAGCTGCCTACGAGCAGTACTTC.

This clonotype was counted many times. The V call is TRBV18, the J call TRBJ2-3; D is unresolved. CDR3 size: 14 residues. V was clipped by 0 bases and J by 3 bases, with 7 bases between them. CDR1 and CDR2 (germline): KGHSH, LQKENI. The CDR3 DNA sequence: TGTGCCAGCTCACCACCGTTGAGGACAGATACGCAGTATTTT. This encodes CASSPPLRTDTQYF.

This clonotype was counted many times. The genes are TRBV7-6 and TRBJ2-3; 7 nucleotides line up with TRBD2. The J segment lost 0 bases and the V segment lost 2 bases, leaving 2 bases of the junction unmatched. This CDR3 spans 15 amino acids. Looked up from germline, CDR1 is SGHVS and CDR2 is FNYEAQ. The CDR3: CASSLLAASTDTQYF. CDR3 DNA: TGTGCCAGCAGCTTACTAGCGGCTAGCACAGATACGCAGTATTTT. The whole variable domain, remainder taken from reference TRBV7-6 and TRBJ2-3, is GAGVSQSPRYKVTKRGQDVALRCDPISGHVSLYWYRQALGQGPEFLTYFNYEAQQDKSGLPNDRFSAERPEGSISTLTIQRTEQRDSAMYRCASSLLAASTDTQYFGPGTRLTVL.

The rearrangement joins TRBV28 to TRBJ2-2, with D perhaps matching TRBD2 (6 bases). The CDR3 runs to 15 residues. Germline assignment: CDR1 MDHEN and CDR2 SYDVKM. Trimming shortened V by 4 bases and J by 3 bases, and 12 bases separated the two germline ends. As DNA, the CDR3 is TGTGCCAGCAGTTCCCGCGGGGATTACACCGGGGAGCTGTTTTTT. As protein: CASSSRGDYTGELFF.

This clonotype appeared a few times. J is TRBJ2-1 and V is TRBV12-3 or TRBV12-4, with 14 positions matching TRBD2. The CDR3 length is 17 residues. V was clipped by 6 bases and J by 0 bases; unmatched bases: 4. In DNA, the CDR3 is TGTGCCAGCAGATCGACTAGCGGGAGGGGCTCCTACAATGAGCAGTTCTTC. It encodes CASRSTSGRGSYNEQFF.

This clonotype was seen only a few times. The junction does not match germline at one end; this may be a read error. The chain joins TRBV9 to TRBJ1-1; the D is unclear. The germline V gene encodes CDR1 SGDLS and CDR2 YYNGEE. The CDR3 is 13 amino acids. The CDR3 nucleotides are TGTGTCAGCAGCGTAGACTTTTCCACTGAAGCTTTCTTT. The encoded protein is CVSSVDFSTEAFF.

The table lists this clonotype with many counts. The chain links TRBV5-1 to TRBJ2-1, with D perhaps being TRBD1 or TRBD2 (6 bases each). This CDR3 has 13 residues. The germline CDR1 and CDR2 sequences are SGHRS and YFSETQ. Trimming stripped 2 bases from V and 9 bases from J, with 12 bases between. The CDR3 DNA follows: TGCGCCAGCAGCTTTAACGGGGGCTTTGAGCAGTTCTTC. Its protein product is CASSFNGGFEQFF.

This clonotype was recorded a few times. In nucleotides, the CDR3 is TGTGCCAGCGCCGCCGGGGGGCGAACATTTTTT. Residues: CASAAGGRTFF. V gene TRBV7-2 combines with J gene TRBJ1-4, with D perhaps matching TRBD1 (6 bases). Germline V lookup: CDR1 SGHTA, CDR2 FQGNSA. CDR3 length: 11 residues. V was cut by 8 bases and J by 17 bases, with 18 bases left in between.

This sequence joins TRBV6-2 or TRBV6-3 and TRBJ2-4; 7 bases are shared with TRBD2. The V and J ends lost 0 bases and 2 bases, in that order; junction bases with no gene match: 13. The CDR3 spans 19 residues. From germline, CDR1 is MNHEY and CDR2 SVGEGT. The CDR3 sequence: CASSYSNPVTSRSKNIQYF. The CDR3 bases are TGTGCCAGCAGTTACTCGAATCCTGTGACTAGCAGATCCAAAAACATTCAGTACTTC.

This clonotype came up many times. The gene calls are TRBV7-8 and TRBJ2-7; 15 bases fit TRBD2. Losses at the gene ends were 5 bases for V and 1 base for J; bases not matched to a gene: 6. CDR3 length: 17 residues. Per the germline V gene, CDR1 is SGHVS and CDR2 is FQNEAQ. The DNA of the CDR3 is TGTGCCAGCAGCCGAGGACTAGCGGGAGGGAATTCCTACGAGCAGTACTTC. Residues: CASSRGLAGGNSYEQYF. Filled out from reference TRBV7-8 and TRBJ2-7, the complete variable domain reads GAGVSQSPRYKVAKRGQDVALRCDPISGHVSLFWYQQALGQGPEFLTYFQNEAQLDKSGLPSDRFFAERPEGSVSTLKIQRTQQEDSAVYLCASSRGLAGGNSYEQYFGPGTRLTVT.